This T cell receptor beta chain was observed in a study of shared clonotypes between healthy human individuals. Using immunoSEQ multiplex PCR, the repertoire was profiled, and TCRdb retains in-frame clones only, with some absent. The sample records a few hundred thousand clones, around 80% being singletons. Worth noting for this clone: The junction shows a germline mismatch at one end, possibly a read error.

Germline-derived CDR1 and CDR2 are MDHEN and SYDVKM. The CDR3 has 16 residues. The chain links TRBV28 to TRBJ2-2; D is perhaps TRBD2 (7 bases). Sequencing used PBMCs. The source is a woman aged 40 to 49 in good health. Some clones in this sample may be carry-over from other donors' samples. The DNA of the CDR3 is TGTGCCAGCAGCCCAAATCGGGGGAGGGACACCGGGGAGCTGTCTTTT. This translates into CASSPNRGRDTGELSF.